This TCR beta chain came from a study of blood T cell repertoires in COVID-19 (dated by TCRdb to about 2020). In the study overall: Samples from collaborators originated in the United States, Italy and Spain and spanned both the acute and convalescent phases of COVID-19. The material from the prospective study consisted of cDNA or gDNA derived from T cells, B-cell-depleted T cells, or PBMCs. The dataset comprised deeply sampled blood TCRbeta repertoires from subjects exposed to, actively infected with, or recovered from COVID-19. The repertoires were released in a freely available public database meant as a resource for research on the immune response to SARS-CoV-2. Samples came from the ongoing ImmuneRACE study (first 160 participants) plus 1,254 subjects from 6 global collaborators. Sample metadata almost always included a de-identified subject ID, COVID-19 status, age in years and sex. Where available, HLA class I and class II types were taken from metadata supplied by the sample provider and were not determined by assay-based typing.

Including cysteine and phenylalanine, the CDR3 has 13 amino acids. Of all the DNA, just the CDR3 is kept, 39 bases in frame from base 1. Taken from the germline V gene, the CDR1 and CDR2 loops are SQVTM and ANQGSEA. Trimming at the junction amounts to 1 base on V and 7 bases on J, and the germline ends lie 13 bases apart. A second Seattle source provided samples from volunteer blood donors who had recovered from COVID-19. Collaborating institutions collected whole blood in K2EDTA tubes following their own protocols. For TCRbeta analysis, collaborators shipped samples as frozen whole blood, isolated PBMCs, or DNA extracted from either of those sample types. General findings and caveats noted by the study authors: The quantity of clinical and demographic metadata differed by source and by participant and was supplied without curation.

TCRbeta CDR3 regions were amplified from genomic DNA by means of the immunoSEQ Assay, a bias-controlled multiplex PCR. Per the source publication's procedure: Nucleated cell counts per sample were estimated from amplification of reference gene primers within the assay. To quantify the absolute abundance of each unique TCRbeta CDR3 rearrangement, sequence reads were collapsed and filtered. For each sample, productive Simpson clonality was calculated as the square root of Simpson's diversity index across productive rearrangements. TCRdb provides this immuneACCESS table in a form limited to in-frame rearrangements. Some clones are lacking; in checked studies, under half of them reflect an unresolved V gene, and why the rest are absent is not known. The V and J calls and clone size come from that table; D and trimming were worked out from the DNA. This sample gives around 280,000 clones in total; roughly 86% of them show up just once. The biggest ten clones account for approximately 2% of the sample.

To note about this clone: This clone's antigen is unknown. Qualities for individual bases were not recorded, and no much larger clone is one base off.

The origin of this receptor is a woman aged 25 to 45 who had recovered from COVID-19. The chain was built from TRBV29-1 and TRBJ1-2, with the D gene uncertain. The sequencing input was peripheral blood. CDR3 region: CSVEGSSDSGYTF. The sequence in DNA is TGCAGCGTTGAAGGCAGTAGCGATTCTGGCTACACCTTC.